Each of the 22 T cell receptor beta chains below was sequenced from the same sample in a study of early T cells in non-severe SARS-CoV-2 infection. TCRdb processed the 5' RACE reads anew with MiXCR; each CDR3 protein has one entry. The table records tens of thousands of distinct CDR3 sequences, over 10% of them present only once. The material sequenced was whole blood, taken at baseline. These receptors were obtained from an adult who was a healthcare worker with PCR-confirmed SARS-CoV-2 infection or an uninfected control (not recorded which).

This clonotype showed up just a few times. CDR3 region: CASSWRGGTAYEQYF. DNA of the CDR3: TGCGCCAGCAGCTGGAGAGGGGGCACGGCCTACGAGCAGTACTTC. The chain joins TRBV5-1 to TRBJ2-7; 7 bases agree with TRBD1. Germline CDR1 and CDR2: SGHRS and YFSETQ. After removal of 3 bases from V and 2 bases from J, the junction contained 8 bases not matched to a gene. There are 15 residues in the CDR3. Combining the CDR3 with reference TRBV5-1 and TRBJ2-7 gives the whole variable domain KAGVTQTPRYLIKTRGQQVTLSCSPISGHRSVSWYQQTPGQGLQFLFEYFSETQRNKGNFPGRFSGRQFSNSRSEMNVSTLELGDSALYLCASSWRGGTAYEQYFGPGTRLTVT.

The sample holds one count of this clonotype. The gene calls are TRBV11-2 and TRBJ2-3; 7 bases map to TRBD1. The V gene end was trimmed by 5 bases and the J gene end by 5 bases; junction bases not matched to a gene: 10. This CDR3 has 15 amino acids. In germline, CDR1 is SGHAT, CDR2 FQNNGV. This CDR3 reads CASSPDRVAGDTQYF. CDR3 coding DNA: TGTGCCAGCAGCCCTGACAGGGTGGCAGGAGATACGCAGTATTTT.

The CDR3: CASSFSQITEAFF. The CDR3 nucleotides are TGTGCCAGCAGCTTTTCACAGATCACTGAAGCTTTCTTT. The V call is TRBV7-9, the J call TRBJ1-1; D not certain. The germline gives CDR1 SEHNR, CDR2 FQNEAQ (reference sequence). V was clipped by 3 bases and J by 4 bases, with 9 bases between them. This CDR3 has 13 amino acids.

This clonotype showed up just once. The chain has TRBV5-1 and TRBJ2-1; no firm D call. The V gene's germline CDR1 is SGHRS and CDR2 YFSETQ. The V gene lost 4 bases and the J gene lost 0 bases, with 5 bases spanning the gap. The length of the CDR3 is 13 residues. The DNA for the CDR3 is TGCGCCAGCAGCCAAAGCTCCTACAATGAGCAGTTCTTC. As protein: CASSQSSYNEQFF. Filled out from reference TRBV5-1 and TRBJ2-1, the complete variable domain reads KAGVTQTPRYLIKTRGQQVTLSCSPISGHRSVSWYQQTPGQGLQFLFEYFSETQRNKGNFPGRFSGRQFSNSRSEMNVSTLELGDSALYLCASSQSSYNEQFFGPGTRLTVL.

This clonotype was counted at least ten times. The chain is built from TRBV6-6 and TRBJ1-4, with a possible D match to TRBD1 (6 bases). V was cut by 5 bases and J by 8 bases, with 21 bases left in between. This CDR3 has 16 residues. Germline CDR1 reads MNHNY; CDR2 reads SVGAGI (reference sequence). CDR3 nucleotides: TGTGCCAGCAGTGGATTCACCGGGGGCGCAGAGGAAAAACTGTTTTTT. This sequence encodes CASSGFTGGAEEKLFF.

The J gene is TRBJ2-1, the V gene TRBV4-1, with D perhaps matching TRBD1 or TRBD2 (5 bases each). The CDR3 is 15 amino acids. From germline, CDR1 is MGHRA and CDR2 YSYEKL. With 3 bases removed from V and 0 bases from J, the gap between germline ends came to 9 bases. CDR3 loop: CASSHPGSSYNEQFF. Here the CDR3 DNA reads TGCGCCAGCAGCCATCCAGGGAGCTCCTACAATGAGCAGTTCTTC.

This clonotype was counted only a few times. The rearrangement links TRBV9 to TRBJ1-4; tentative D call: TRBD1 (6 bases). There are 15 residues in the CDR3. Germline CDR1 reads SGDLS; CDR2 reads YYNGEE. V was pared by 3 bases and J by 4 bases, with 13 bases between. DNA of the CDR3: TGTGCCAGCAGCGCCGGACAGTTCCGTAATGAAAAACTGTTTTTT. This translates into CASSAGQFRNEKLFF.

This clonotype showed up many times. The gene calls are TRBV29-1 and TRBJ2-3, with 7 bases that match TRBD2. The CDR3 is 16 residues long. The germline CDR1 and CDR2 sequences are SQVTM and ANQGSEA. V shed 6 bases and J 5 bases; nucleotides not matched to a gene: 17. The CDR3 loop is CSVGKRLAETRDTQYF. The CDR3 DNA sequence: TGCAGCGTGGGTAAACGACTAGCAGAGACGAGAGATACGCAGTATTTT.

The chain combines TRBV5-1 with TRBJ2-1; TRBD2 matches at 12 bases. This CDR3 region has 15 residues. Germline V gives CDR1 SGHRS, CDR2 YFSETQ. V shed 0 bases and J 6 bases; nucleotides not matched to a gene: 1. This CDR3 is CASSLGLAGANEQFF. CDR3 in DNA: TGCGCCAGCAGCTTGGGACTAGCGGGAGCCAATGAGCAGTTCTTC.

This clonotype occurred many times. This sequence joins TRBV29-1 and TRBJ1-4; D is possibly TRBD1 (6 bases). CDR1 SQVTM and CDR2 ANQGSEA come from the germline V gene. V was pared by 4 bases and J by 6 bases, with 9 bases between. CDR3 size: 12 residues. This CDR3 reads CSVGGADEKLFF. The DNA of the CDR3 is TGCAGCGTTGGGGGGGCGGATGAAAAACTGTTTTTT. Full variable domain (remainder filled in from reference TRBV29-1 and TRBJ1-4): SAVISQKPSRDICQRGTSLTIQCQVDSQVTMMFWYRQQPGQSLTLIATANQGSEATYESGFVIDKFPISRPNLTFSTLTVSNMSPEDSSIYLCSVGGADEKLFFGSGTQLSVL.

This clonotype turned up a few times. The chain has TRBV18 and TRBJ2-2; D is unclear. V was pared by 5 bases and J by 1 base, with 5 bases between. Germline V lookup: CDR1 KGHSH, CDR2 LQKENI. The CDR3 consists of 13 residues. CDR3 sequence: CASSELNTGELFF. As DNA, the CDR3 is TGTGCCAGCTCAGAGTTGAACACCGGGGAGCTGTTTTTT.

There are a few counts of this clonotype. The chain's CDR3 is CSANNLAGVSVNEQFF. The DNA of the CDR3 is TGCAGTGCTAATAATCTAGCGGGGGTGTCGGTCAATGAGCAGTTCTTC. The chain carries TRBV20-1 and TRBJ2-1; TRBD2 agrees at 10 bases. The ends lost 4 bases at V and 6 bases at J; junction bases unmatched: 12. The V gene's germline CDR1 is DFQATT and CDR2 SNEGSKA (reference sequence). CDR3 length equals 16 residues.

The CDR3 DNA is TGTGCCACCAGTGATTGGACCGGGACAGGGACCACCGGGGAGCTGTTTTTT. Protein sequence: CATSDWTGTGTTGELFF. The chain couples TRBV24-1 to TRBJ2-2; 9 bases map to TRBD1. The V and J ends lost 2 bases and 4 bases, in that order; junction bases with no gene match: 7. This CDR3 region has 17 residues. Germline assignment: CDR1 KGHDR and CDR2 SFDVKD.

This clonotype was picked up a small number of times. The chain joins TRBV18 to TRBJ2-1, with a possible D match to TRBD1 (5 bases). CDR1 and CDR2 from the germline V gene are KGHSH and LQKENI. There are 15 residues in the CDR3. Trimming cost V 2 bases and J 4 bases, with 12 bases left between them. CDR3 residues: CASSPSNDRYNEQFF. CDR3 coding DNA: TGTGCCAGCTCACCATCCAATGACAGATACAATGAGCAGTTCTTC. The full variable domain, its missing parts supplied by reference TRBV18 and TRBJ2-1, is NAGVMQNPRHLVRRRGQEARLRCSPMKGHSHVYWYRQLPEEGLKFMVYLQKENIIDESGMPKERFSAEFPKEGPSILRIQQVVRGDSAAYFCASSPSNDRYNEQFFGPGTRLTVL.

The chain joins TRBV4-1 to TRBJ1-3; unclear D gene. The CDR3 runs to 14 residues. The V end was cut by 1 base, the J end by 0 bases, with 4 bases between. CDR1 and CDR2 from the germline V gene are MGHRA and YSYEKL. The DNA of the CDR3 is TGCGCCAGCAGCCAAGCCTACTCTGGAAACACCATATATTTT. It yields the protein CASSQAYSGNTIYF.

This sequence joins TRBV6-2 or TRBV6-3 and TRBJ1-1; D is possibly TRBD1 (6 bases). The CDR3 runs to 16 residues. Trimming pared 2 bases from V and 0 bases from J, leaving 13 bases between. CDR1 is MNHEY, CDR2 SVGEGT, per germline. CDR3 sequence: CASSYGQGRMNTEAFF. The CDR3 DNA sequence: TGTGCCAGCAGTTACGGGCAGGGGAGGATGAACACTGAAGCTTTCTTT.

The CDR3 loop is CASRSGLNTYNEQFF. The CDR3 nucleotides read TGCGCCAGCAGATCGGGACTGAACACCTACAATGAGCAGTTCTTC. V is TRBV5-1 and J is TRBJ2-1, with a tentative D call TRBD2 (6 bases). Trimming pared 5 bases from V and 2 bases from J, leaving 14 bases between. There are 15 residues in the CDR3. Per the germline V gene, CDR1 is SGHRS and CDR2 is YFSETQ.

This rearrangement joins TRBV9 to TRBJ2-1, with 7 positions matching TRBD1. Per germline, CDR1 SGDLS and CDR2 YYNGEE. The V and J ends lost 3 bases and 9 bases, in that order; junction bases with no gene match: 12. This CDR3 spans 15 amino acids. In nucleotides, the CDR3 is TGTGCCAGCAGCGCTACCTTGAGGGGGCTTGGTGAGCAGTTCTTC. It translates to CASSATLRGLGEQFF.

The genes are TRBV29-1 and TRBJ2-3; possible D gene TRBD2, 5 bases. This CDR3 has 13 amino acids. With 4 bases removed from V and 4 bases from J, the gap between germline ends came to 12 bases. The germline V gene has CDR1 SQVTM and CDR2 ANQGSEA. CDR3 nucleotides: TGCAGCGTTGGGTCTAGCCTGGCAGATACGCAGTATTTT. This gives the protein CSVGSSLADTQYF.

This clonotype has only a few counts. The rearrangement uses TRBV7-2 and TRBJ1-2, with TRBD1 matching 9 bases. After removal of 4 bases from V and 3 bases from J, the junction contained 6 bases not matched to a gene. The germline V gene encodes CDR1 SGHTA and CDR2 FQGNSA. The CDR3 runs to 15 residues. DNA for the CDR3: TGTGCCAGCAGCTCGGGACAGGGAAATGACTATGGCTACACCTTC. Translating it yields CASSSGQGNDYGYTF.

This chain links TRBV20-1 with TRBJ1-1, with D tentatively TRBD1 (5 bases). Trimming took 3 bases from V and 0 from J, leaving 8 bases between them. Germline V gives CDR1 DFQATT, CDR2 SNEGSKA (reference sequence). The CDR3 runs 13 residues. The CDR3 sequence: CSARTDLNTEAFF. DNA for the CDR3: TGCAGTGCTAGGACAGATTTGAACACTGAAGCTTTCTTT.

The V and J genes are TRBV6-2 or TRBV6-3 and TRBJ1-5; 7 nucleotides align to TRBD1. Per germline, CDR1 MNHEY and CDR2 SVGEGT. Trimming at V came to 5 bases and at J to 5 bases, leaving 12 bases not matched to a gene. This CDR3 region has 16 residues. CDR3 nucleotide sequence: TGTGCCAGCAGTAGGGGACAGAAACCCTTCCATCAGCCCCAGCATTTT. Translated, it gives CASSRGQKPFHQPQHF.